The TCR beta chain under discussion was sequenced for a study of blood T cell repertoires in COVID-19. Study-level background: The study drew acute and convalescent COVID-19 samples from the United States, Italy and Spain. Nucleic acid was either cDNA or gDNA, and it came from T cells, B-cell-depleted T cells, or PBMCs.

Authors' analysis steps: It was from reference gene primer amplification that nucleated cell counts were estimated. Profiled with immunoSEQ multiplex PCR; TCRdb holds only in-frame clones, not every one. V, J and clone size reflect that table, while D and trimming were determined from the DNA. The sample yields about 120,000 clones, about 87% seen once. Trimming pared 3 bases from V and 4 bases from J, leaving 12 bases between. The germline V gene encodes CDR1 SQVTM and CDR2 ANQGSEA. The CDR3 is 13 residues long. Sequenced material: peripheral blood. The chain recombines TRBV29-1 with TRBJ1-1; tentatively, D is TRBD1 (5 bases). The clonotype comes from a woman in her 70s with acute or convalescent COVID-19. In DNA form, the CDR3 reads TGCAGCGTTGACGGGACTTCGTTCACTGAAGCTTTCTTT. Encoded protein: CSVDGTSFTEAFF.